This TCR beta chain emerged from a study of spatial heterogeneity in lung cancer. Study background: There were some 76 donors, all of them untreated patients with early-stage non-small cell lung cancer. The authors sequenced available follow-up PBMC samples, taken a median of approximately two years after resection.

TCRdb reanalysed the 5' RACE reads using MiXCR and keeps one entry per CDR3 protein. In the table there are more than 15,000 distinct CDR3 sequences, roughly 6.5% of which are singletons. Indicated time point: blood at routine non-recurrence follow-up after resection. CDR1 and CDR2 from the germline V gene are MNHEY and SVGEGT. The trim removed 6 bases at V and 4 bases at J, leaving 9 bases unmatched. CDR3 size: 15 residues. This clonotype was detected many times. The source of this sequence is a male donor with early-stage non-small cell lung cancer. Sequenced material: PBMCs, taken at follow-up. The chain carries TRBV6-2 or TRBV6-3 and TRBJ2-3; 8 bases line up with TRBD1. The CDR3 bases are TGTGCCAGCAGCGATCCCGGGACAGGCTCAGATACGCAGTATTTT. Translation: CASSDPGTGSDTQYF.